This TCR beta chain derives from a study of control samples from healthy donors and cancer patients. Between the trimmed V and J ends, which lost 6 bases and 4 bases, there was a span of 10 bases. Per germline, CDR1 SNHLY and CDR2 FYNNEI. This CDR3 spans 13 amino acids. The data were produced by immunoSEQ multiplex PCR, yet TCRdb's version contains in-frame clones alone and is incomplete. The sample lists roughly 400,000 clones; 80% to 95% were seen once. The origin of this receptor is a man in his forties with head and neck cancer. The J gene is TRBJ2-1, the V gene TRBV2; D is perhaps TRBD1 (5 bases). The sample consisted of PBMCs. For the CDR3, the DNA is TGTGCCAGCAGGCAGACAGATTACAATGAGCAGTTCTTC. It translates to CASRQTDYNEQFF.